This T cell receptor (beta chain) was sequenced in a study of T cells in localized non-small cell lung cancer. General study points: Increased T cell density in blood showed an association with longer overall survival. Adjacent uninvolved lung had the highest clonality, suggesting focused antigen responses. Since sequencing was restricted to only one region of the tumor, intratumor heterogeneity remains a possibility.

The protocol was immunoSEQ multiplex PCR, while the TCRdb copy is restricted to in-frame clones and leaves out a portion. The data show 25,000 to 30,000 clones, more than 75% seen once. The CDR3 consists of 14 residues. With V trimmed by 0 bases and J by 5 bases, 4 bases remained unmatched. Germline CDR1 SGHRS, CDR2 YFSETQ. Worth noting for this clone: Its matching antigen is unknown.

The sequencing here drew on peripheral blood, taken before any cancer treatment. This clonotype was obtained from a female donor at least 60 years old with stage III squamous cell lung carcinoma. The chain couples TRBV5-1 to TRBJ1-1, with TRBD1 matching over 7 bases. The CDR3 protein is CASSLEQGQTEAFF. The CDR3 DNA is TGCGCCAGCAGCTTGGAACAGGGACAGACTGAAGCTTTCTTT.